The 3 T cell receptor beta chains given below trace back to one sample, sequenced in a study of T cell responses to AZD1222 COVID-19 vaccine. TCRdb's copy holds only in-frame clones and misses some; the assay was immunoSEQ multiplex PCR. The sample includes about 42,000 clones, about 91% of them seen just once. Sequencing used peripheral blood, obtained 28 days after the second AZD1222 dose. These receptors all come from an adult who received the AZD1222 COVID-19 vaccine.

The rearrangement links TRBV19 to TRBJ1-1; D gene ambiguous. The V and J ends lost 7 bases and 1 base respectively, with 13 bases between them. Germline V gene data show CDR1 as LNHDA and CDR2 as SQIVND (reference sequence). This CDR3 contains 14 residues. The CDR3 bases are TGTGCCAGTACCCGACGGGCAGGGAACACTGAAGCTTTCTTT. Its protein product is CASTRRAGNTEAFF.

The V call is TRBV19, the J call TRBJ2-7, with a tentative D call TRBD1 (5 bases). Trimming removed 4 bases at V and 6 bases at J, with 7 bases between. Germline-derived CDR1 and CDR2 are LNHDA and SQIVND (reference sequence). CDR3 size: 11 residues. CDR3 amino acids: CASSSRAEQYF. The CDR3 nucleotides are TGTGCCAGTAGTAGCAGGGCCGAGCAGTACTTC.

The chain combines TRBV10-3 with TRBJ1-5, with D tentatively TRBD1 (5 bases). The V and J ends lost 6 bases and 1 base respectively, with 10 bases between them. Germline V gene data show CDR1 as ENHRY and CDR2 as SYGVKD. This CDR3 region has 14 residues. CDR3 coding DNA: TGTGCCATCAGCGACAGTTCGAGCAATCAGCCCCAGCATTTT. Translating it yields CAISDSSSNQPQHF.